The 5 T cell receptor beta chains listed next were all sequenced from one sample in a study of cytomegalovirus exposure and HLA in healthy donors (dated by TCRdb to about 2017). Library generation was performed with the immunoSEQ multiplex PCR assay. A mixture of 60 forward primers for TCR Vbeta segments and 13 reverse primers for TCR Jbeta segments was used in the multiplex PCR. The table was pulled from immuneACCESS by TCRdb, which kept in-frame rearrangements only. Such tables lose some clones; where checked, under half of the loss comes from unresolved V genes, and the rest has no known cause. The table for this sample lists roughly 180,000 clones; about 75% of them were counted only once. The ten largest clones add up to around 15% of the sample. Material for sequencing was PBMCs. These receptors all come from a man aged 50-60 years in good health and CMV-seropositive.

CDR3 sequence (DNA): TGTGCCAGCAGTGTGGGACAGACGTCGGCCGGGGAGCTGTTTTTT. Amino acid sequence: CASSVGQTSAGELFF. This chain links TRBV6-1 with TRBJ2-2, with 7 bases aligning to TRBD1. Germline V CDR1 and CDR2: MNHNS, SASEGT. J was trimmed by 6 bases and V by 4 bases; bases with no gene match: 8. This CDR3 spans 15 amino acids.

V gene TRBV28 combines with J gene TRBJ1-1, with 8 bases aligning to TRBD1. The CDR3 runs to 17 residues. V shed 1 base, J shed 5 bases, and the junction held 12 bases outside the gene matches. Germline assignment: CDR1 MDHEN and CDR2 SYDVKM. CDR3 nucleotides: TGTGCCAGCAGTTTATTCAGGAGGACAGGGAGTAGTACTGAAGCTTTCTTT. The encoded protein is CASSLFRRTGSSTEAFF.

V gene TRBV5-1 combines with J gene TRBJ1-6; 7 bases are a match to TRBD1. This CDR3 is 16 amino acids long. Trimming at V came to 4 bases and at J to 6 bases, leaving 10 bases not matched to a gene. Per the germline V gene, CDR1 is SGHRS and CDR2 is YFSETQ. The CDR3 is CASSPQTGVTNSPLHF. Here the CDR3 DNA reads TGCGCCAGCAGCCCGCAAACAGGGGTGACTAATTCACCCCTCCACTTT. Full variable domain (outside the CDR3, taken from reference TRBV5-1 and TRBJ1-6): KAGVTQTPRYLIKTRGQQVTLSCSPISGHRSVSWYQQTPGQGLQFLFEYFSETQRNKGNFPGRFSGRQFSNSRSEMNVSTLELGDSALYLCASSPQTGVTNSPLHFGNGTRLTVT.

This sequence joins TRBV19 and TRBJ1-2; 7 bases are shared with TRBD1. The CDR3 contains 15 residues. V was pared by 3 bases and J by 1 base, with 5 bases of the junction left unmatched. Germline values: CDR1 LNHDA, CDR2 SQIVND (reference sequence). CDR3 amino acids: CASSISPGGNYGYTF. CDR3 nucleotide sequence: TGTGCCAGTAGTATCTCACCAGGGGGTAACTATGGCTACACCTTC.

The V and J genes are TRBV7-9 and TRBJ1-1; 11 bases match TRBD1. The CDR3 has 14 residues. After removal of 1 base from V and 8 bases from J, the junction contained 3 bases not matched to a gene. Germline assignment: CDR1 SEHNR and CDR2 FQNEAQ (reference sequence). The CDR3 protein is CASSLGGQGVEAFF. CDR3 coding DNA: TGTGCCAGCAGCTTAGGGGGACAGGGGGTAGAAGCTTTCTTT.